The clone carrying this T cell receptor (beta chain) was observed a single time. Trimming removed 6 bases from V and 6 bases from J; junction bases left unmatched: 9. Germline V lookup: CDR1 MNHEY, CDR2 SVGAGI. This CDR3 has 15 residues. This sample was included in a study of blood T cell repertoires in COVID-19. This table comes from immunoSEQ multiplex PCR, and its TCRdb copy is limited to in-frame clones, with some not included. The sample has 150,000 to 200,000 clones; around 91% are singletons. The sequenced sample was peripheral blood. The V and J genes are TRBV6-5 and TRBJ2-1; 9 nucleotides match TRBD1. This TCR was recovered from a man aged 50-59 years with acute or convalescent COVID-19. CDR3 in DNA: TGTGCCAGCAGGCCCGGACAGGGGTCCGGCAATGAGCAGTTCTTC. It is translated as CASRPGQGSGNEQFF.